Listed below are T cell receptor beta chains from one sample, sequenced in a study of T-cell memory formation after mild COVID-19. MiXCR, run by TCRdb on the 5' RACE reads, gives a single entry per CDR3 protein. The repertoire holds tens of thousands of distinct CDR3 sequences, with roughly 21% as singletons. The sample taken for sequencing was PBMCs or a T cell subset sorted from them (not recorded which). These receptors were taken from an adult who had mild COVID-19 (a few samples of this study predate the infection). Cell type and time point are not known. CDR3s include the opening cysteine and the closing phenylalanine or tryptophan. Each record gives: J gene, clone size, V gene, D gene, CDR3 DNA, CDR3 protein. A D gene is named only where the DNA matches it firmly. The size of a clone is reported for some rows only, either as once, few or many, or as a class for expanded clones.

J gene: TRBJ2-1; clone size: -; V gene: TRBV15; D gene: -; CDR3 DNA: TGTGCCACCAGCAGGACTGGGTCAAGACCCGACAATGAGCAGTTCTTC; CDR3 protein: CATSRTGSRPDNEQFF
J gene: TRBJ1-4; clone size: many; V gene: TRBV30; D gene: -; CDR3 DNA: TGTGCCTGGAGCCCCCGCGAGGGGGGCGAAAAACTGTTTTTT; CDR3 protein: CAWSPREGGEKLFF
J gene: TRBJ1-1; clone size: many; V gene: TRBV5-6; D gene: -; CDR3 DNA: TGTGCCAGCAGCTTGGGAAGGGGTCGAGGCACTGAAGCTTTCTTT; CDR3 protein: CASSLGRGRGTEAFF
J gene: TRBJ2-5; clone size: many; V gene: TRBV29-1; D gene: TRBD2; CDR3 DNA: TGCAGCACCGCCCGGCGGGAGAGGGAGACCCAGTACTTC; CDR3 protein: CSTARRERETQYF
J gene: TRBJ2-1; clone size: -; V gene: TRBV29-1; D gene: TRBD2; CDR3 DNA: TGCAGCGTGGACTGGAGCGGGAGGGCCGTCTACAATGAGCAGTTCTTC; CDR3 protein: CSVDWSGRAVYNEQFF
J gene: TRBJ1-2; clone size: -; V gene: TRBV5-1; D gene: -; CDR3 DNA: TGCGCCAGCAGCTTACAGACTAGCAACTATGGCTACACCTTC; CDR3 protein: CASSLQTSNYGYTF
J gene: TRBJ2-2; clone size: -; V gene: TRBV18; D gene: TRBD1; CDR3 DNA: TGTGCCAGCTCATCGACAGGGGGCTACACCGGGGAGCTGTTTTTT; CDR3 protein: CASSSTGGYTGELFF
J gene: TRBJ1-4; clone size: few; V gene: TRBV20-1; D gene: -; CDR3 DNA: TGCAGTGCTAGAGCGGTAGGGCGGGGACGATTATCAACAACTAATGAAAAACTGTTTTTT; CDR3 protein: CSARAVGRGRLSTTNEKLFF
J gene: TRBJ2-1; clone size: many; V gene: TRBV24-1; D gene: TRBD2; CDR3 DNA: TGTGCCACCAGTGATTCCGCGGAGGCTAGCGGGAGAGTATATGAGCAGTTCTTC; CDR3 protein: CATSDSAEASGRVYEQFF
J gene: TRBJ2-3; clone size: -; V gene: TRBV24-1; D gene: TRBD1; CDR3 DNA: TGTGCCACCAGTGACTCCCCTCTGGACAGGGACCGGACAGATACGCAGTATTTT; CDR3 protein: CATSDSPLDRDRTDTQYF
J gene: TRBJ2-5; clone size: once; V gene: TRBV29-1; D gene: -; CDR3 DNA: TGCACCGGGGTGGAGGGAGAGACCCAGTACTTC; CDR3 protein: CTGVEGETQYF
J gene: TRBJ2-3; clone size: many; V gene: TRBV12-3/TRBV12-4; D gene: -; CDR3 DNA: TGTGCCAGCAGAGGACAAAAAGTGGATACGCAGTATTTT; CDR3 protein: CASRGQKVDTQYF
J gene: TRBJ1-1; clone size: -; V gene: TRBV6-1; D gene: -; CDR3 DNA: TGTGCCAGCAGTGACGGGACGAACACTGAAGCTTTCTTT; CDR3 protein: CASSDGTNTEAFF
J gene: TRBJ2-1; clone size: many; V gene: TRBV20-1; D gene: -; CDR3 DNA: TGCAGTGCTAGCGGTGTTAGCGGCTCCTACAATGAGCAGTTCTTC; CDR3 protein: CSASGVSGSYNEQFF
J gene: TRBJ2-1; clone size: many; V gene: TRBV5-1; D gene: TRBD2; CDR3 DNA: TGCGCCAGCAGCTTGGCGAGCGGGAGTCCTTCCTACAATGAGCAGTTCTTC; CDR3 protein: CASSLASGSPSYNEQFF
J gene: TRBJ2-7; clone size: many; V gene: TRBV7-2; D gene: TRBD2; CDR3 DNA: TGTGCCAGCAGCCTAAGACTAGCGGGAGGGCCATACGAGCAGTACTTC; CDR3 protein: CASSLRLAGGPYEQYF
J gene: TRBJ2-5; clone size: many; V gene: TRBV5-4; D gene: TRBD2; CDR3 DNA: TGTGCCAGCAGCTTGTTAGCGGGGGCACAAGAGACCCAGTACTTC; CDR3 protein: CASSLLAGAQETQYF
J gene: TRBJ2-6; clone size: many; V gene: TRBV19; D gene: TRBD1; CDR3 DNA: TGTGCCAGTAGCGGGACAGGGAGGCCGTACTCTGGGGCCAACGTCCTGACTTTC; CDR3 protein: CASSGTGRPYSGANVLTF
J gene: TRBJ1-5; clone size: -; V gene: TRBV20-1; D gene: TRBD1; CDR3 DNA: TGCAGTGCTAAGGGGGCAGGGGTTAATCAGCCCCAGCATTTT; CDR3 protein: CSAKGAGVNQPQHF
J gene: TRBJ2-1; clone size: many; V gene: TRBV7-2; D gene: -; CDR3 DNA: TGTGCCAGCAGCCCGGCGGGGGCGTACACCTACAATGAGCAGTTCTTC; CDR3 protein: CASSPAGAYTYNEQFF
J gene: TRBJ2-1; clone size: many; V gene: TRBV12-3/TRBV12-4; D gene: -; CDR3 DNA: TGTGCCAGCACCCTGAGTCTGGGAATCGATGAGCAGTTCTTC; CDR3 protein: CASTLSLGIDEQFF
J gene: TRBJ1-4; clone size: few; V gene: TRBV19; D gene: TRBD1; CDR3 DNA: TGTGCCAGTAGTGTCTTCGGGACAGGAGATGAAAAACTGTTTTTT; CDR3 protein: CASSVFGTGDEKLFF
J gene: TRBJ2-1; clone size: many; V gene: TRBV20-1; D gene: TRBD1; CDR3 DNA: TGCAGTGCTAACCGACAGGGTAGCTACAATGAGCAGTTCTTC; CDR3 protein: CSANRQGSYNEQFF
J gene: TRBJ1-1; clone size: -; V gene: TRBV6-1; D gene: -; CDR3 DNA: TGTGCCAGCAGTGAATACCGCTTGAACACTGAAGCTTTCTTT; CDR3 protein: CASSEYRLNTEAFF
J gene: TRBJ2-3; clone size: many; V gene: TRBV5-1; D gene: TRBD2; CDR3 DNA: TGCGCCAGCAGCCCTCAAGGGACTAGCGGGGGGCGGATGGATACGCAGTATTTT; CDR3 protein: CASSPQGTSGGRMDTQYF
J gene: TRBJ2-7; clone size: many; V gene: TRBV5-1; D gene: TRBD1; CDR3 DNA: TGCGCCAGCAGTTTTAGACAGGGCTCCTACGAGCAGTACTTC; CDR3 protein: CASSFRQGSYEQYF
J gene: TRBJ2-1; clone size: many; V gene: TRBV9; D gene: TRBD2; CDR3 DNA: TGTGCCAGCAGCGTCGGTAGCGGGGGCTACTCCTACAATGAGCAGTTCTTC; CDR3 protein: CASSVGSGGYSYNEQFF
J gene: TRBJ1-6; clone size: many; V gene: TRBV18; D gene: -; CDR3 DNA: TGTGCCAGCTCACCGCAGGAGAATTCACCCCTCCACTTT; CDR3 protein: CASSPQENSPLHF
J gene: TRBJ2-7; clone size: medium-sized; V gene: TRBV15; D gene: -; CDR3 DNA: TGTGCCACCAGCAGAGACCGGGGTAGCTACGAGCAGTACTTC; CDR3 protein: CATSRDRGSYEQYF
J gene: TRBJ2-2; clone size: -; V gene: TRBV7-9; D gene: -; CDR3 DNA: TGTGCCAGCAGCTTAGTATTAGGGTACACCGGGGAGCTGTTTTTT; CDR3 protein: CASSLVLGYTGELFF
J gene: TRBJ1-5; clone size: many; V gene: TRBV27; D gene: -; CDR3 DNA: TGTGCCAGCAGTCCGTTGGTGGGGGGACAGCCCCAGCATTTT; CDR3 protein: CASSPLVGGQPQHF
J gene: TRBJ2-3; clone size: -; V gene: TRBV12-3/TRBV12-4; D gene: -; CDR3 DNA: TGTGCCAGCAGTTTCGGTCCCTCGCAGTATTTT; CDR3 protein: CASSFGPSQYF
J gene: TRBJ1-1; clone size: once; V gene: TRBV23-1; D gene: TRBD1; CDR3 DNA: TGCGCCAGCGGACAGGGAGGAACTGAAGCTTTCTTT; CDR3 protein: CASGQGGTEAFF
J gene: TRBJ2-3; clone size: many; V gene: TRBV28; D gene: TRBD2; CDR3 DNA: TGTGCCAGCAGTCCCCACCTAGCGGGGGCCACAGATACGCAGTATTTT; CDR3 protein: CASSPHLAGATDTQYF
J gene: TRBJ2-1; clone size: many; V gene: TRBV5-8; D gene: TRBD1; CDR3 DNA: TGTGCCGGACGGAGACTAAAGGGACAGGGGAGGTACAATGAGCAGTTCTTC; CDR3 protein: CAGRRLKGQGRYNEQFF
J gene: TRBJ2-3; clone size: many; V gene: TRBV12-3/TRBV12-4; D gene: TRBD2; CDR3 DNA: TGTGCCAGCAAGACTAGCGGGGGCACAGATACGCAGTATTTT; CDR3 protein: CASKTSGGTDTQYF
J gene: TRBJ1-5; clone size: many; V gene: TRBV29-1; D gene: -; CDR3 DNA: TGCAGCGTTGCCTTTGGGACGGGCCTGAATCCCCAGCATTTT; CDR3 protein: CSVAFGTGLNPQHF
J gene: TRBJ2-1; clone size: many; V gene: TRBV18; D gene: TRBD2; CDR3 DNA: TGTGCCAGCTCACCAAGACTAGCTGTTGATGAGCAGTTCTTC; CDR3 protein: CASSPRLAVDEQFF
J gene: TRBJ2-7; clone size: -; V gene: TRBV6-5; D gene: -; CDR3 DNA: TGTGCCAGCAGAGAGCACGGGGTCTACGAGCAGTACTTC; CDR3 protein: CASREHGVYEQYF
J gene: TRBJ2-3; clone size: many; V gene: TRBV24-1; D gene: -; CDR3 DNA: TGTGCCACCAGTGGCGTTGCCAGTTCCCCTAGCACAGATACGCAGTATTTT; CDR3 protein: CATSGVASSPSTDTQYF
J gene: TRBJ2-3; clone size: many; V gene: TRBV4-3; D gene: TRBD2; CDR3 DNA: TGCGCCAGCAGCCATTCTCGGACTAGCGGGAGCTTTGTAGATACGCAGTATTTT; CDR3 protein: CASSHSRTSGSFVDTQYF
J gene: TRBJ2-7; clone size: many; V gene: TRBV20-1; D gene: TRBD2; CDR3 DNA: TGCAGTGCTACGGGGGGGGATCTATACGAGCAGTACTTC; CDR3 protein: CSATGGDLYEQYF
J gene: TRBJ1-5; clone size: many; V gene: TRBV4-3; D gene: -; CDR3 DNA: TGCGCCAGCAGCCAAGATTGGGGGGACAATCAGCCCCAGCATTTT; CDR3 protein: CASSQDWGDNQPQHF
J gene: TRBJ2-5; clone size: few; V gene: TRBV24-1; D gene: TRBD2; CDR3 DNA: TGTGCCACCAGTGATCCTAGCGGGAGTTTTGGTTCGGAGACCCAGTACTTC; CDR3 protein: CATSDPSGSFGSETQYF
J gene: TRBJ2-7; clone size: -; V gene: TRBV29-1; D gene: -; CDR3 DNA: TGCAGCGTTGACAGGGACTACGAGCAGTACTTC; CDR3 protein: CSVDRDYEQYF
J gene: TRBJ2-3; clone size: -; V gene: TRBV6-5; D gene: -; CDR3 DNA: TGTGCCAGCAGTTCCATACCCGACGGATTTAGCACAGATACGCAGTATTTT; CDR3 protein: CASSSIPDGFSTDTQYF
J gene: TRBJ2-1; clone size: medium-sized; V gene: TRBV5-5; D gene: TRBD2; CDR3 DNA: TGTGCCAGCAGCTTGAGCCTAGCGGGAGGGTTCAATGAGCAGTTCTTC; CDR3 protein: CASSLSLAGGFNEQFF
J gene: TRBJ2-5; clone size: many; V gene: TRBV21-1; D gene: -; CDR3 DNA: TGTGCCAGCAGCAAATTAAGCAGACAAGAGACCCAGTACTTC; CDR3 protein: CASSKLSRQETQYF